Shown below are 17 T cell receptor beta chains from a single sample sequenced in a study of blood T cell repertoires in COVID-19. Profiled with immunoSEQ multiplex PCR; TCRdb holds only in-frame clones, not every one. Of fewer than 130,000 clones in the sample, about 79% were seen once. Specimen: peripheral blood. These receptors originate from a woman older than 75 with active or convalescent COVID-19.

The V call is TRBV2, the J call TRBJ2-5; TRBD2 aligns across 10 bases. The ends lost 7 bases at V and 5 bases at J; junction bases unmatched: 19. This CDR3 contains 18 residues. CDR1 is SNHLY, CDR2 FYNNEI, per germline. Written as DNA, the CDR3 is TGTGCCAGCAAATCCGCGAGGACTAGCGGTTCAGATGGGGAGACCCAGTACTTC. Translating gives CASKSARTSGSDGETQYF.

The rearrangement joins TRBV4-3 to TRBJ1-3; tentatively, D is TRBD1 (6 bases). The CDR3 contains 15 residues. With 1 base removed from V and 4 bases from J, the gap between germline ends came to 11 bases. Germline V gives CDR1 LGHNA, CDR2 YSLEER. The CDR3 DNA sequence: TGCGCCAGCAGCCAAGCCTCCGGGACAGGAAACACCATATATTTT. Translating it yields CASSQASGTGNTIYF.

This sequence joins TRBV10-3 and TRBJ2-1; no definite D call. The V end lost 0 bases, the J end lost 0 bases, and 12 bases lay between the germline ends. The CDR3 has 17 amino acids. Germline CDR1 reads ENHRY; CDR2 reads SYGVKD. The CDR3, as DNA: TGTGCCATCAGTGAGTCGAGACTCCTGAGCTCCTACAATGAGCAGTTCTTC. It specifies CAISESRLLSSYNEQFF.

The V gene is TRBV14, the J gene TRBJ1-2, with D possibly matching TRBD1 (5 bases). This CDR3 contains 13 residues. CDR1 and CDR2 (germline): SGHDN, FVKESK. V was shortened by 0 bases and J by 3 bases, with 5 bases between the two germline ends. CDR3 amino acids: CASSQDRDYGYTF. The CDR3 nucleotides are TGTGCCAGCAGCCAAGACAGGGACTATGGCTACACCTTC.

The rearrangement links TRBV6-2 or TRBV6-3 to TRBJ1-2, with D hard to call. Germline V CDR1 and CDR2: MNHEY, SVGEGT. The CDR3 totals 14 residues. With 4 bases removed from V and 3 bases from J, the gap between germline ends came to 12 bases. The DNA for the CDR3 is TGTGCCAGCAGTTGGTGGCTCTTGGACTATGGCTACACCTTC. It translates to CASSWWLLDYGYTF.

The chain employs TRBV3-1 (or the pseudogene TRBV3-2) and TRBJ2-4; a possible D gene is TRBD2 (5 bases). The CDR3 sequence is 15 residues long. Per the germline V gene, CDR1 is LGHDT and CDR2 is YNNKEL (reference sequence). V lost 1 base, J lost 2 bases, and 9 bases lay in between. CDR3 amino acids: CASSQAGSTKNIQYF. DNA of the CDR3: TGTGCCAGCAGCCAAGCGGGATCGACCAAAAACATTCAGTACTTC.

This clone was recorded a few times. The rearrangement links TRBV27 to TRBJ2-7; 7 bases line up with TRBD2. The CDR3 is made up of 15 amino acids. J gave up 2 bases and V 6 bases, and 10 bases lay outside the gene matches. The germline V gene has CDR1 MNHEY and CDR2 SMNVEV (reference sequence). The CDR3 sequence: CASRDHPRGAYEQYF. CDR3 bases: TGTGCCAGCAGGGATCATCCACGGGGGGCCTACGAGCAGTACTTC.

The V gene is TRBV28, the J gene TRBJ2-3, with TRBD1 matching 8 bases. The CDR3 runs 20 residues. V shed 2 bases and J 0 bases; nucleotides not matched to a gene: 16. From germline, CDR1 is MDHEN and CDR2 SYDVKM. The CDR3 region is CASSLRAGGRGLRSTDTQYF. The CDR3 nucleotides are TGTGCCAGCAGTTTAAGGGCAGGGGGCAGGGGACTCCGAAGCACAGATACGCAGTATTTT.

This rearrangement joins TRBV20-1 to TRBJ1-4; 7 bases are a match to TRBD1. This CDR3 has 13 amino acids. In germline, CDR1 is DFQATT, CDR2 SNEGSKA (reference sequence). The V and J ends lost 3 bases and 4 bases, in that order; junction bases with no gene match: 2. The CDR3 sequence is CSASTGVNEKLFF. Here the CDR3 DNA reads TGCAGTGCTAGTACAGGGGTTAATGAAAAACTGTTTTTT.

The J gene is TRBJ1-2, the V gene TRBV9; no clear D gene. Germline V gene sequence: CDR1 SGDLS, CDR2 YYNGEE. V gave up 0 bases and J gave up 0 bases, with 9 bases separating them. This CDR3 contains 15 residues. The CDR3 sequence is CASSVDGGTNYGYTF. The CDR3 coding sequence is TGTGCCAGCAGCGTAGATGGAGGGACTAACTATGGCTACACCTTC.

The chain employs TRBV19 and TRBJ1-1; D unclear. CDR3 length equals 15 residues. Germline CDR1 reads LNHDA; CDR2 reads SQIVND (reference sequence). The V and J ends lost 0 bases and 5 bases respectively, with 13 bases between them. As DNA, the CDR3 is TGTGCCAGTAGTATAGATAATCGCCCGGGAACTGAAGCTTTCTTT. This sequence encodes CASSIDNRPGTEAFF.

The CDR3 loop reads CASRLSLAEEQFF. The CDR3, as DNA: TGTGCCAGCAGACTATCACTAGCCGAGGAGCAGTTCTTC. This chain links TRBV7-3 with TRBJ2-1, with a possible D match to TRBD2 (6 bases). Germline CDR1 SGHTA, CDR2 FQGTGA. The germline V and J ends were trimmed by 6 bases and 10 bases, with 16 bases remaining between them. The CDR3 sequence is 13 residues long.

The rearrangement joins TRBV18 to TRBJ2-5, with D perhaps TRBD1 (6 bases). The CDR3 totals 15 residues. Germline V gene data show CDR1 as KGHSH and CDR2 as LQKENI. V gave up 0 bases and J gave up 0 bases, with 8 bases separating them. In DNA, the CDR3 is TGTGCCAGCTCACCACCAGGGGGATACCAAGAGACCCAGTACTTC. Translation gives CASSPPGGYQETQYF.

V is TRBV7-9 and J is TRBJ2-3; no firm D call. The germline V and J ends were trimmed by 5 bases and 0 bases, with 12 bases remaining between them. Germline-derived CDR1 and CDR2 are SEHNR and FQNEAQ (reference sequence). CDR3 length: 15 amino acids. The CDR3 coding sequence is TGTGCCAGCAGCCTCCATCCCGGGAGCACAGATACGCAGTATTTT. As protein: CASSLHPGSTDTQYF.

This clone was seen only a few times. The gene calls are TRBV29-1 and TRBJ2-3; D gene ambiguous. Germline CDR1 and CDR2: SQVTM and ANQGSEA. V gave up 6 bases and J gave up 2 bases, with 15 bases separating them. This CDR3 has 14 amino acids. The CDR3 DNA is TGCAGCGTAGATTTCCCCCAGGCCACAGATACGCAGTATTTT. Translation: CSVDFPQATDTQYF.

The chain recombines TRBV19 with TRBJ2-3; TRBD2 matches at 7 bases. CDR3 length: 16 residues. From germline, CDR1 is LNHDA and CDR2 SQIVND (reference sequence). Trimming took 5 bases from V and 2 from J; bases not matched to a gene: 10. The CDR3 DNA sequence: TGTGCCAGTAGTCCGCAGGAGCTAGCGGACACAGATACGCAGTATTTT. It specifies CASSPQELADTDTQYF.

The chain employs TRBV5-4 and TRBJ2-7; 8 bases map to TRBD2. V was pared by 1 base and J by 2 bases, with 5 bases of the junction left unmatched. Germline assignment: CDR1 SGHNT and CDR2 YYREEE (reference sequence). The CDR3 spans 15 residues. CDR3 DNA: TGTGCCAGCAGCTTGTGGGCGGGAGGCCCCTACGAGCAGTACTTC. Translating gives CASSLWAGGPYEQYF.